The 17 T cell receptor beta chains reported below all come from one sample, sequenced in a study of T cell responses to AZD1222 COVID-19 vaccine. Produced via immunoSEQ multiplex PCR; TCRdb's table is partial and in-frame only. The repertoire includes about 150,000 clones, more than 70% of them detected once, and roughly 2% sits in the top ten. The sample in question was peripheral blood, obtained on day 0 of AZD1222 vaccination. The origin of the receptors is an adult in good health.

This rearrangement joins TRBV6-2 or TRBV6-3 to TRBJ1-1; D is uncertain. Germline values: CDR1 MNHEY, CDR2 SVGEGT. The CDR3 contains 15 residues. Between the trimmed V and J ends, which lost 5 bases and 4 bases, there was a span of 17 bases. CDR3 loop: CASSPEEGAGTEAFF. The CDR3 DNA reads as TGTGCCAGCAGTCCAGAGGAGGGCGCGGGCACTGAAGCTTTCTTT.

The V and J genes are TRBV5-1 and TRBJ1-6; D unresolved. Germline loops: CDR1 SGHRS, CDR2 YFSETQ. Trimming cost V 4 bases and J 7 bases, with 15 bases left between them. The CDR3 is made up of 15 amino acids. The CDR3 nucleotides read TGCGCCAGCAGCCGCCGCGGCGGCTCAAATTCACCCCTCCACTTT. Translation: CASSRRGGSNSPLHF. The entire variable domain, with the rest obtained from reference TRBV5-1 and TRBJ1-6, is as follows: KAGVTQTPRYLIKTRGQQVTLSCSPISGHRSVSWYQQTPGQGLQFLFEYFSETQRNKGNFPGRFSGRQFSNSRSEMNVSTLELGDSALYLCASSRRGGSNSPLHFGNGTRLTVT.

The rearrangement links TRBV5-1 to TRBJ1-5; no clear D gene. V lost 4 bases and J 0 bases, leaving 11 bases between the germline ends. Germline V gene data show CDR1 as SGHRS and CDR2 as YFSETQ. The CDR3 covers 15 residues. CDR3 region: CASSRGPPSNQPQHF. CDR3 DNA sequence: TGCGCCAGCAGCCGTGGACCGCCTAGCAATCAGCCCCAGCATTTT.

The rearrangement uses TRBV5-4 and TRBJ2-5; no firm D call. The germline gives CDR1 SGHNT, CDR2 YYREEE (reference sequence). The length of the CDR3 is 15 residues. Trimming removed 4 bases at V and 1 base at J, with 14 bases between. The CDR3 loop reads CASSPKTGPQETQYF. Here the CDR3 DNA reads TGTGCCAGCAGCCCCAAGACCGGGCCCCAAGAGACCCAGTACTTC.

The chain links TRBV7-6 to TRBJ1-6, with a possible D match to TRBD1 (5 bases). Germline assignment: CDR1 SGHVS and CDR2 FNYEAQ. Trimming left V 3 bases short and J 10 bases short, with 13 bases between. This CDR3 is built from 14 residues. The CDR3 DNA reads as TGTGCCAGCAGCTTTGGGGGACTCGGGTCACCCCTCCACTTT. Encoded protein: CASSFGGLGSPLHF.

The genes are TRBV7-2 and TRBJ2-1, with D possibly TRBD1 on 5 matching bases. Germline values: CDR1 SGHTA, CDR2 FQGNSA. This CDR3 region has 13 residues. Trimming left V 4 bases short and J 4 bases short, with 8 bases between. CDR3 in DNA: TGTGCCAGCAGCTCACACAGGTACAATGAGCAGTTCTTC. Translated, it gives CASSSHRYNEQFF.

The CDR3 reads CASSQVGQPEAFF. CDR3 DNA sequence: TGCGCCAGCAGCCAAGTGGGACAGCCCGAAGCTTTCTTT. The V gene is TRBV4-3, the J gene TRBJ1-1, with 7 bases fitting TRBD1. V dropped 1 base and J dropped 8; count of bases not matched to a gene: 4. CDR1 and CDR2 (germline): LGHNA, YSLEER. The CDR3 is made up of 13 amino acids.

J is TRBJ2-5 and V is TRBV10-3, with D uncertain. V lost 6 bases and J lost 7, with 15 bases in between. Germline V gene data show CDR1 as ENHRY and CDR2 as SYGVKD. The CDR3 is 13 amino acids. CDR3 nucleotides: TGTGCCATCAGCTCTACGGAATTCGGGACCCAGTACTTC. Translating it yields CAISSTEFGTQYF.

This chain joins TRBV30 and TRBJ2-5, with 10 bases that match TRBD1. The CDR3 contains 18 residues. V was pared by 4 bases and J by 4 bases, with 18 bases of the junction left unmatched. Germline assignment: CDR1 GTSNPN and CDR2 SVGIG (reference sequence). The DNA for the CDR3 is TGTGCCTGGAACGTGAAGGGACAGGGGTATGAACGAGGAGAGACCCAGTACTTC. As protein: CAWNVKGQGYERGETQYF.

This chain connects TRBV28 to TRBJ1-5, with D uncertain. The CDR3 length is 15 residues. The V gene lost 1 base and the J gene lost 1 base, with 8 bases spanning the gap. Germline V gene data show CDR1 as MDHEN and CDR2 as SYDVKM. The CDR3 sequence is CASSLLRGSNQPQHF. The CDR3 region has the DNA TGTGCCAGCAGTTTATTGCGGGGAAGCAATCAGCCCCAGCATTTT.

The chain combines TRBV24-1 with TRBJ2-3, with TRBD2 matching 10 bases. The ends lost 3 bases at V and 5 bases at J; junction bases unmatched: 10. The CDR3 runs to 17 residues. The germline V gene encodes CDR1 KGHDR and CDR2 SFDVKD. CDR3 in DNA: TGTGCCACCAGTGATGGGTCAGCGGGAGGGCAGCGAGATACGCAGTATTTT. It yields the protein CATSDGSAGGQRDTQYF.

This clone was found once. The rearrangement uses TRBV27 and TRBJ2-2; possibly TRBD1 for D (6 bases). Germline assignment: CDR1 MNHEY and CDR2 SMNVEV (reference sequence). The germline V and J ends were trimmed by 5 bases and 4 bases, with 14 bases remaining between them. The CDR3 runs to 15 residues. The CDR3, as DNA: TGTGCCAGCAGTGGGTCCAGGGGTGGCACCGGGGAGCTGTTTTTT. This translates into CASSGSRGGTGELFF.

A single count supports this clone. The chain joins TRBV15 to TRBJ1-5; D may be TRBD1 (5 bases). The length of the CDR3 is 14 residues. The germline V gene has CDR1 LNHNV and CDR2 YYDKDF (reference sequence). V was shortened by 9 bases and J by 0 bases, with 12 bases between the two germline ends. The CDR3 nucleotides are TGTGCCACGGGCGGGGACCTTAGCAATCAGCCCCAGCATTTT. This encodes CATGGDLSNQPQHF.

This rearrangement joins TRBV5-1 to TRBJ2-1, with 11 nucleotides matching TRBD2. The V gene end was trimmed by 4 bases and the J gene end by 0 bases; junction bases not matched to a gene: 12. The germline V gene encodes CDR1 SGHRS and CDR2 YFSETQ. This CDR3 is 19 amino acids long. DNA for the CDR3: TGCGCCAGCAGCACCAAACCCTTAGCGGGAGGGAGCTCCTACAATGAGCAGTTCTTC. Its protein is CASSTKPLAGGSSYNEQFF. Full variable domain (rest looked up from reference TRBV5-1 and TRBJ2-1): KAGVTQTPRYLIKTRGQQVTLSCSPISGHRSVSWYQQTPGQGLQFLFEYFSETQRNKGNFPGRFSGRQFSNSRSEMNVSTLELGDSALYLCASSTKPLAGGSSYNEQFFGPGTRLTVL.

The chain links TRBV28 to TRBJ2-7; D might be TRBD2 (6 bases). Germline V gives CDR1 MDHEN, CDR2 SYDVKM. The V end lost 10 bases, the J end lost 6 bases, and 13 bases lay between the germline ends. CDR3 length equals 11 residues. The CDR3 bases are TGTGCCACCCTGGGAGGTCTCGAGCAGTACTTC. Residues: CATLGGLEQYF.

The chain couples TRBV24-1 to TRBJ1-5; D is uncertain. The CDR3 sequence is 13 residues long. V gave up 9 bases and J gave up 4 bases, with 12 bases separating them. Germline loops: CDR1 KGHDR, CDR2 SFDVKD. In nucleotides, the CDR3 is TGTGCCACCCGACGGGGAGAGAATCAGCCCCAGCATTTT. Its protein is CATRRGENQPQHF.

V usage is TRBV30 and J usage is TRBJ2-7; the match to TRBD1 covers 9 bases. The CDR3 extends over 12 amino acids. Losses at the gene ends were 8 bases for V and 6 bases for J; bases not matched to a gene: 8. CDR1 and CDR2 from the germline V gene are GTSNPN and SVGIG (reference sequence). CDR3 residues: CAGGTGPGEQYF. The CDR3, as DNA: TGTGCCGGAGGGACAGGGCCCGGCGAGCAGTACTTC.